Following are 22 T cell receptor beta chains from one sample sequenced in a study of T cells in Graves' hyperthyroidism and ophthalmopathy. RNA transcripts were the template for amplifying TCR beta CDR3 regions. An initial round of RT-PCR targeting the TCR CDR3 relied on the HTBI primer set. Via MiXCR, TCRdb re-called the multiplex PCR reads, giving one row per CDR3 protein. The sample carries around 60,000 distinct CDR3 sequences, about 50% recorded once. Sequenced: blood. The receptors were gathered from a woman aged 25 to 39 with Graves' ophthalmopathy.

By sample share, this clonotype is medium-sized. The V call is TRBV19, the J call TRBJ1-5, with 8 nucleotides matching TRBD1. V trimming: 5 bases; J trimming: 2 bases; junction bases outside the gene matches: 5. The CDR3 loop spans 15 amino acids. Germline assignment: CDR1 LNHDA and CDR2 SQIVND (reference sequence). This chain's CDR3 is CASSAGQGGNQPQHF. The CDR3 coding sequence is TGTGCCAGTAGTGCCGGACAGGGCGGCAATCAGCCCCAGCATTTT.

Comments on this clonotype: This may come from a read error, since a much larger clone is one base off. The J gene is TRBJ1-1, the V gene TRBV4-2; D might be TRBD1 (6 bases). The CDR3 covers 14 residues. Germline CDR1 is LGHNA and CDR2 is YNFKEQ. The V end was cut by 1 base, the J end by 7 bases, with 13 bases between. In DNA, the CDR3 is TGTGCCAGCAGCCAAGGTTCAGGGGTGGGTGAAGCTTTCTTT. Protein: CASSQGSGVGEAFF.

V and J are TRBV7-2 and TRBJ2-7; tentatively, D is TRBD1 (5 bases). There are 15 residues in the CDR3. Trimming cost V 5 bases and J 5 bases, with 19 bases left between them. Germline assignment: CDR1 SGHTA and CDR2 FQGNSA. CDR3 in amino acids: CASSLPAGISHEQYF. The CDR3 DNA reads TGTGCCAGCAGCCTGCCGGCAGGGATTTCCCACGAGCAGTACTTC.

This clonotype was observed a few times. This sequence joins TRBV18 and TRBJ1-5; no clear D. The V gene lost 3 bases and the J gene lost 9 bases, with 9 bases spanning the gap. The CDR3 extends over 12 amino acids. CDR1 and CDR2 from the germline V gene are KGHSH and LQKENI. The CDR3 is CASSPPMGPQHF. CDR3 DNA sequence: TGTGCCAGCTCACCCCCGATGGGGCCCCAGCATTTT.

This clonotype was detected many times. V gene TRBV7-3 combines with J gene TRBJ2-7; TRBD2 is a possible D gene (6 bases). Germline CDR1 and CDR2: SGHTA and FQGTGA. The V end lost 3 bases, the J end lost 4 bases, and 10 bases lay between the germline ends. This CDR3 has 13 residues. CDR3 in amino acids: CASSFGSGYEQYF. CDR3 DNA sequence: TGTGCCAGCAGCTTTGGGAGCGGGTACGAGCAGTACTTC.

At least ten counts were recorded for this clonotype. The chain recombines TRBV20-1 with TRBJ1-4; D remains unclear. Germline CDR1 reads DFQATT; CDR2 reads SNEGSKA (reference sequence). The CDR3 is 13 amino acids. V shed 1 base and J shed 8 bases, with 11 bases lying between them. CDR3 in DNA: TGCAGTGCTAGAGTGGGTGTTGACGAAAAACTGTTTTTT. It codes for CSARVGVDEKLFF.

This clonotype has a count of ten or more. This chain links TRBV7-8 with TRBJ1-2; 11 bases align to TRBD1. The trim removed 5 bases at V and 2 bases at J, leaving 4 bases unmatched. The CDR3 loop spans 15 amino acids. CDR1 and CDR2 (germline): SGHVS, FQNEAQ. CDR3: CASSPRTGGNYGYTF. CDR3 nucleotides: TGTGCCAGCAGCCCCCGGACAGGGGGCAACTATGGCTACACCTTC. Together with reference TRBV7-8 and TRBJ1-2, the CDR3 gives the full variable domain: GAGVSQSPRYKVAKRGQDVALRCDPISGHVSLFWYQQALGQGPEFLTYFQNEAQLDKSGLPSDRFFAERPEGSVSTLKIQRTQQEDSAVYLCASSPRTGGNYGYTFGSGTRLTVV.

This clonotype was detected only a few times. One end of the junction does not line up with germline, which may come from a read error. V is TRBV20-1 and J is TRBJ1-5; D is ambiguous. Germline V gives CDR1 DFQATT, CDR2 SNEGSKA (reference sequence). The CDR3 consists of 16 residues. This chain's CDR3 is CSARDRDRVGNEPQHF. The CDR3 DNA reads TGCAGTGCTAGAGATCGGGATAGGGTCGGCAATGAGCCCCAGCATTTT.

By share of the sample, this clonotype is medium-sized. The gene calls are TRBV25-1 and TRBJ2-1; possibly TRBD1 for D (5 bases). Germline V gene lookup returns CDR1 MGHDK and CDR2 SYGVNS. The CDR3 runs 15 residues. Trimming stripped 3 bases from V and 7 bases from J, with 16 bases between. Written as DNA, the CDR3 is TGTGCCAGCAGTGACAGGGCGACGTGGAGTAATGAGCAGTTCTTC. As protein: CASSDRATWSNEQFF.

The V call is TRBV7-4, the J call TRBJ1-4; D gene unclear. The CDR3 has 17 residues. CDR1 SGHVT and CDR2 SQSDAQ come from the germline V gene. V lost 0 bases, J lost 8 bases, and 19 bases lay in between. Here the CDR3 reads CASSLATAWHSREKLFF. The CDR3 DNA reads TGTGCCAGCAGCTTAGCCACAGCGTGGCACAGTCGCGAAAAACTGTTTTTT.

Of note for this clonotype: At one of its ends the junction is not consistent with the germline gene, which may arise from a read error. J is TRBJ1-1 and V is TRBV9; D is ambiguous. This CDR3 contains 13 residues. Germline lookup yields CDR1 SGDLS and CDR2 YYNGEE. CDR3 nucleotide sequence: TGTGCCAGCAGCGTGGGATCCGACACGGAAGCTTTCTTT. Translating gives CASSVGSDTEAFF.

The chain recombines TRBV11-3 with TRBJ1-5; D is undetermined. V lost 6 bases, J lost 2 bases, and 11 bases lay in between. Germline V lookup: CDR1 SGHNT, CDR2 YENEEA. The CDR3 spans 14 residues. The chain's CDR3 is CASSPSGGNQPQHF. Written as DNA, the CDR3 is TGTGCCAGCAGTCCCTCGGGTGGCAATCAGCCCCAGCATTTT.

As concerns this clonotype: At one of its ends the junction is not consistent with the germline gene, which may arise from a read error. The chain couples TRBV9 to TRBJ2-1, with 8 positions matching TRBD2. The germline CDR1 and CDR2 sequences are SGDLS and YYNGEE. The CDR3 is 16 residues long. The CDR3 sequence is CASSLGSGTSFYEQFF. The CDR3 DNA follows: TGTGCCAGCAGCTTGGGTTCCGGGACTAGTTTTTATGAGCAGTTTTTC.

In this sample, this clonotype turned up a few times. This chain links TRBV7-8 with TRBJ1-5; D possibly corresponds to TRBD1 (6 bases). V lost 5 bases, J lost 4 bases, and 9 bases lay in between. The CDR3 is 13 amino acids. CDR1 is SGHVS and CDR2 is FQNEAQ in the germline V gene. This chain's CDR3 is CASSAGQNQPQHF. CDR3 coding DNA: TGTGCCAGCAGCGCTGGACAGAATCAGCCCCAGCATTTT.

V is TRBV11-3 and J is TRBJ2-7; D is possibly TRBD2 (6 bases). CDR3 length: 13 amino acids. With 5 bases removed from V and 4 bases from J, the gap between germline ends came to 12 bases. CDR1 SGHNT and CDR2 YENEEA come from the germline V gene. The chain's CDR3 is CASSLGRKYEQYF. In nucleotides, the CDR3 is TGTGCCAGCAGCCTGGGGAGGAAGTACGAGCAGTACTTC. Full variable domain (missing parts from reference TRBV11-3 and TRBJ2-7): EAGVVQSPRYKIIEKKQPVAFWCNPISGHNTLYWYLQNLGQGPELLIRYENEEAVDDSQLPKDRFSAERLKGVDSTLKIQPAELGDSAVYLCASSLGRKYEQYFGPGTRLTVT.

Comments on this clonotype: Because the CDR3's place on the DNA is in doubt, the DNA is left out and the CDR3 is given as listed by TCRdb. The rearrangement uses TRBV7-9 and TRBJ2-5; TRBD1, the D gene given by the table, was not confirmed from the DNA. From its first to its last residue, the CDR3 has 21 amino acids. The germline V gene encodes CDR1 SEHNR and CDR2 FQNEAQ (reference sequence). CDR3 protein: CASSPGGGETEAFFGQETQYF.

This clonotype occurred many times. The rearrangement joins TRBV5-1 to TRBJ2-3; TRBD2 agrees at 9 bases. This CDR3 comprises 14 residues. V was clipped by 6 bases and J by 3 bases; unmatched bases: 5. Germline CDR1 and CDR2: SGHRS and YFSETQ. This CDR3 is CASKIAGATDTQYF. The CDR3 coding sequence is TGCGCCAGCAAAATAGCGGGAGCGACAGATACGCAGTATTTT. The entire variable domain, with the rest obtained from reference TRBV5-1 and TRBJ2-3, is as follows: KAGVTQTPRYLIKTRGQQVTLSCSPISGHRSVSWYQQTPGQGLQFLFEYFSETQRNKGNFPGRFSGRQFSNSRSEMNVSTLELGDSALYLCASKIAGATDTQYFGPGTRLTVL.

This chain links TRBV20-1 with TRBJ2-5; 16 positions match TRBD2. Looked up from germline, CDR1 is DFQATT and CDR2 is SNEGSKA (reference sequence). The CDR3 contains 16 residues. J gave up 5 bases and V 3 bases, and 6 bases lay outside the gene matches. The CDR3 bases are TGCAGTGCTAGCCCCGGGACTAGCGGGAGGGGGGAGACCCAGTACTTC. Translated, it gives CSASPGTSGRGETQYF.

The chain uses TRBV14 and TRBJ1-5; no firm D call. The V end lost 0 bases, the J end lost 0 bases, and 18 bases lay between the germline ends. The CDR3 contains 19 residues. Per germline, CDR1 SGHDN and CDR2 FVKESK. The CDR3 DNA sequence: TGTGCCAGCAGCCAAGAAAGCTGGGTAGCGTTCAATAGCAATCAGCCCCAGCATTTT. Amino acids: CASSQESWVAFNSNQPQHF.

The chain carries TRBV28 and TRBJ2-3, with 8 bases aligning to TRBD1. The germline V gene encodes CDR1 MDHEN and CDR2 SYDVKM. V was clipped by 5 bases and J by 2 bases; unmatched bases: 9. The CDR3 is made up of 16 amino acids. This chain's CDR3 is CASSPLDRGVTDTQYF. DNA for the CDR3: TGTGCCAGCAGTCCCCTAGACAGGGGCGTCACAGATACGCAGTATTTT.

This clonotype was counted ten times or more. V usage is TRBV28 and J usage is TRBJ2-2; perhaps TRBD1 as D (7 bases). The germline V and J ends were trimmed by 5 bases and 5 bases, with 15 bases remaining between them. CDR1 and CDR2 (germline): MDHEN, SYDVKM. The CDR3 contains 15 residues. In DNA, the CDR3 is TGTGCCAGCAGTAGGGGGCGGGATCCGACCGGGGAGCTGTTTTTT. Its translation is CASSRGRDPTGELFF.

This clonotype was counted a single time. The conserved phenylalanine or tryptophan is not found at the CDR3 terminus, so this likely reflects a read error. The chain's CDR3 is CVSSSSQPGQPLYEQYL. Written as DNA, the CDR3 is TGTGTCAGCAGTTCTTCCCAACCGGGACAGCCTCTCTACGAGCAGTACTTG. The chain has TRBV7-8 and TRBJ2-7; 7 positions agree with TRBD1. Per the germline V gene, CDR1 is SGHVS and CDR2 is FQNEAQ. The CDR3 contains 17 residues.